This T cell receptor (beta chain) was profiled in a study of T cells in Graves' hyperthyroidism and ophthalmopathy. Broader study findings: Researchers report that a 13 V-J model separated ophthalmopathy from stable hyperthyroidism.

On this clonotype itself: Its target is unknown.

The source material, RNA transcripts, was used to amplify TCR beta CDR3 regions. The HTBI set primed first-round TCR CDR3 RT-PCR. MiXCR was run by TCRdb on the multiplex PCR reads, yielding one entry per CDR3 protein. The sample includes hundreds of thousands of distinct CDR3 sequences, just under 45% seen only once; the top ten take 7% to 7.5%. On the basis of clinical symptoms, serum thyroxine and TRAb, thyroid ultrasound and orbital computed tomography, diagnoses were made. The sequencing input was peripheral blood or thyroid tissue (not recorded which). The receptor was isolated from an adult man with Graves' disease, either hyperthyroidism or ophthalmopathy (not recorded which).

The DNA for the CDR3 is TGCGCCAGCAGTGGGGGAGGAGAGAACACTGAAGCTAATAATTCACCCCTCCACTTT. Residues: CASSGGGENTEANNSPLHF. This chain connects TRBV10-2 to TRBJ1-6; no firm D call. Germline CDR1 reads WSHSY; CDR2 reads SAAADI. The V gene lost 4 bases and the J gene lost 5 bases, with 24 bases spanning the gap. This CDR3 has 19 amino acids.